A selection of T cell receptor beta chains follows, all from one sample in a study of regulatory T cells in long-lasting Graves disease. MiXCR, applied by TCRdb to the multiplex PCR reads, yields one record per CDR3 protein. The sample carries about 450,000 distinct CDR3 sequences, 14% recorded once. The data also belong to a second study, concerning T cells in Graves' hyperthyroidism and ophthalmopathy.

The input for sequencing was peripheral blood mononuclear cells (PBMCs), taken at new diagnosis, from a patient treated with antithyroid drugs. All receptors come from a woman aged 45 to 65 with Graves disease. Both conserved end residues are part of each CDR3. A D gene is named only where the DNA matches it firmly. Clone size is shown for a subset of rows, as once, few, many or a class of expanded clone.

len	v_gene	j_gene	abundance	d_gene	CDR3nt	CDR3aa
15	TRBV4-2	TRBJ2-7	many	TRBD2	TGTGCCAGCAGCCAATTAGGGACTAGCGGGAACGAGCAGTACTTC	CASSQLGTSGNEQYF
18	TRBV7-9	TRBJ2-1	-	TRBD2	TGTGCCAGCAGCTTAACCTCCCGGACTAGCGGGAGGAGCAATGAGCAGTTCTTC	CASSLTSRTSGRSNEQFF
14	TRBV12-3/TRBV12-4	TRBJ2-5	many	-	TGTGCCAGCAGTTTACCCACACTTCAAGAGACCCAGTACTTC	CASSLPTLQETQYF
16	TRBV5-1	TRBJ2-1	many	TRBD2	TGCGCCAGCAGCTTTGGGCCCCCTACTAGCGGGAGGGAGCAGTTCTTC	CASSFGPPTSGREQFF
18	TRBV7-9	TRBJ2-5	-	TRBD2	TGTGCCAGCAGCTTAACCTCCCGGCCTAGCGGGATGGGGGAGACCCAGTACTTC	CASSLTSRPSGMGETQYF
14	TRBV28	TRBJ1-5	many	-	TGTGCCACCAAGCTCGGACAGTTCAATCAGCCCCAGCATTTT	CATKLGQFNQPQHF
14	TRBV7-9	TRBJ1-2	-	-	TGTGCCAGCAGCTCGAATACAGAGAACTATGGCTACACCTTC	CASSSNTENYGYTF
15	TRBV9	TRBJ2-3	-	-	TGTGCCAGCAGCGTAGCCAGCGGGCCCTCGGATACGCAGTATTTT	CASSVASGPSDTQYF
14	TRBV9	TRBJ2-2	-	-	TGTGCCAGCCATACCGGGGGAAGCACCGGGGAGCTGTTTTTT	CASHTGGSTGELFF
13	TRBV7-2	TRBJ2-3	many	-	TGTGCCAGCAGCGAGGACCACACAGATACGCAGTATTTT	CASSEDHTDTQYF
14	TRBV27	TRBJ1-4	many	-	TGTGCCAGCAGTTTCCTTTCAGAGAATGAAAAACTGTTTTTT	CASSFLSENEKLFF
16	TRBV20-1	TRBJ2-2	-	TRBD2	TGCAGTGCTTTGACTAGCGGGAGAGATGGAGCCGGGGAGCTGTTTTTT	CSALTSGRDGAGELFF
17	TRBV27	TRBJ2-7	many	-	TGTGCCAGCAGTTCGACTAGGGGCCTTTTGTTTTCCTACGAGCAGTACTTC	CASSSTRGLLFSYEQYF
15	TRBV28	TRBJ2-7	many	-	TGTGCCAGCAGTTTATGGAGGGGAAGGAATTACGAGCAGTACTTC	CASSLWRGRNYEQYF
15	TRBV27	TRBJ2-1	many	-	TGTGCCAGCAGTTCCGAACAGAGCTCCTACAATGAGCAGTTCTTC	CASSSEQSSYNEQFF
14	TRBV20-1	TRBJ2-7	-	TRBD1	TGCAGTGCTCGGACAGGAACACTATCCTACGAGCAGTACTTC	CSARTGTLSYEQYF
15	TRBV6-2/TRBV6-3	TRBJ2-3	many	TRBD1	TGTGCCAGCAGCAGGGACAGGACTAGCACAGATACGCAGTATTTT	CASSRDRTSTDTQYF
15	TRBV3-1	TRBJ1-3	few	-	TGTGCCAGCAGCCAAGAAGACAGAGCCGGAAACACCATATATTTT	CASSQEDRAGNTIYF
12	TRBV10-3	TRBJ2-1	many	-	TGTGCCATCAGAAACAGGGACAATGAGCAGTTCTTC	CAIRNRDNEQFF
17	TRBV7-9	TRBJ1-2	-	-	TGTGCCAGCAGCTTAGCTGGCCGGGACCTCCAAAACTATGGCTACACCTTC	CASSLAGRDLQNYGYTF
15	TRBV4-2	TRBJ2-2	-	-	TGTGCCAGCAGCCAAGTGTCCCCGAACACCGGGGAGCTGTTTTTT	CASSQVSPNTGELFF
12	TRBV4-1	TRBJ1-3	once	-	TGCGCCAGCAGCCAAGATAGAAGCACCATATATTTT	CASSQDRSTIYF
8	TRBV6-1	TRBJ2-7	few	-	TGTGCCAGCTATAAGCAGTACTTC	CASYKQYF
19	TRBV3-1	TRBJ2-3	many	TRBD2	TGTGCCAGCAGCCAAGAATCCCAACCACTAGCGGGAGCGAGGGATACGCAGTATTTT	CASSQESQPLAGARDTQYF
14	TRBV20-1	TRBJ2-7	-	TRBD2	TGCAGTGCTCCCACTAGCGGGAGAATGTACGAGCAGTACTTC	CSAPTSGRMYEQYF
15	TRBV28	TRBJ2-3	many	-	TGTGCCAGCAGTTTAGGTGGGGCAAGCACAGATACGCAGTATTTT	CASSLGGASTDTQYF
16	TRBV29-1	TRBJ2-7	-	-	TGCAGCGTCCGGGGGGGGCAGGGGGATCCCTCCTACGAGCAGTACTTC	CSVRGGQGDPSYEQYF
14	TRBV7-9	TRBJ2-1	many	-	TGTGCCAGCAGCCGACTGACTAACAACAATGAGCAGTTCTTC	CASSRLTNNNEQFF
15	TRBV10-3	TRBJ2-2	many	-	TGTGCCATCAGTGAGTCCGGTGGGGAGACCGGGGAGCTGTTTTTT	CAISESGGETGELFF
17	TRBV28	TRBJ2-1	-	TRBD2	TGTGCCAGCAGCCAAGTCTCTAGCGGGAATTTTTACAATGAGCAGTTCTTC	CASSQVSSGNFYNEQFF
16	TRBV20-1	TRBJ2-2	-	-	TGCAGTGCTAGAGATTTGGGGGCAAGAGGTACCGGGGAGCTGTTTTTT	CSARDLGARGTGELFF
13	TRBV6-1	TRBJ1-2	many	TRBD1	TGTGCCAGCAGTGGACAGGGGGCAAGCGGCTACACCTTC	CASSGQGASGYTF
16	TRBV2	TRBJ2-7	many	TRBD2	TGTGCCAGCAGTCCAGCGACTAGCGGGGTAATCTACGAGCAGTACTTC	CASSPATSGVIYEQYF
16	TRBV28	TRBJ2-3	many	TRBD2	TGTGCCAGCAGCCACCTCGAGGAGCGGGAGCGAGATACGCAGTATTTT	CASSHLEERERDTQYF
17	TRBV7-9	TRBJ2-7	many	TRBD2	TGTGCCAGCGCACAAGGACCGGGACTAGCGGTTCACTACGAGCAGTACTTC	CASAQGPGLAVHYEQYF
14	TRBV19	TRBJ1-5	once	-	TGTGCCAGTAGCGATCCGGGGGGGAGTCAGCCCCAGCATTTT	CASSDPGGSQPQHF
13	TRBV5-4	TRBJ2-3	many	TRBD2	TGTGCCAGCAGCTTGCGGGGGGCAGATACGCAGTATTTT	CASSLRGADTQYF
14	TRBV7-3	TRBJ1-2	many	TRBD1	TGTGCCAGCAGCCCACAGGGGGCCGACTATGGCTACACCTTC	CASSPQGADYGYTF
14	TRBV24-1	TRBJ1-1	many	-	TGTGCCACCAGTGATGGAGGGAAGAACACTGAAGCTTTCTTT	CATSDGGKNTEAFF
13	TRBV6-1	TRBJ2-5	-	-	TGTGCCAGCACCGTCCCAGCAGGCCAGGCCCAGTACTTC	CASTVPAGQAQYF
13	TRBV2	TRBJ2-1	many	-	TGTGCCAGCAGTCATCGGGACAACAATGAGCAGTTCTTC	CASSHRDNNEQFF
17	TRBV4-1	TRBJ2-1	-	-	TGCGCCAGCAGCCAAGCCCTAGGGGGAGTGAGTCACAATGAGCAGTTCTTC	CASSQALGGVSHNEQFF
14	TRBV9	TRBJ1-6	-	-	TGTGCCAGCAGCGCGGGGGGGTATAATTCACCCCTCCACTTT	CASSAGGYNSPLHF
13	TRBV3-1	TRBJ1-1	-	-	TGTGCCAGCAGCCAAAGCAGGGCGGGTGAAGCTTTCTTT	CASSQSRAGEAFF
13	TRBV28	TRBJ1-1	few	-	TGTGCCAGCAGTTTAGGGCACCTCACTGAAGCTTTCTTT	CASSLGHLTEAFF
14	TRBV19	TRBJ1-1	once	-	TGTGCCAGCACGGCCGGGTGGGGGGACACTGAAGCTTTCTTT	CASTAGWGDTEAFF
16	TRBV7-9	TRBJ2-1	many	TRBD2	TGTGCCAGCAGCTTAGCCCTAGCGGGAGGTAGGAATGAGCAGTTCTTC	CASSLALAGGRNEQFF
15	TRBV5-5	TRBJ2-1	many	-	TGTGCCAGCAGCCTTGACGGGACAAACAACAATGAGCAGTTCTTC	CASSLDGTNNNEQFF